This T cell receptor (beta chain) was retrieved from a study of CD8 T cells in ankylosing spondylitis. Study-level findings and limits: There was a TCR beta motif, made of several highly homologous variants, that appeared characteristic of ankylosing spondylitis blood.

Germline V lookup: CDR1 SGHRS, CDR2 YFSETQ. Trimming shortened V by 3 bases and J by 6 bases, and 10 bases separated the two germline ends. The CDR3 contains 13 residues. In TCRdb, the 5' RACE reads were re-called with MiXCR into one record per CDR3 protein. The data hold a few hundred thousand distinct CDR3 sequences, with 12% observed a single time. Only a few counts were recorded for this clonotype. Its antigen is not identified. Input material: blood, either unsorted or a sorted T cell fraction (not recorded which). The rearrangement joins TRBV5-1 to TRBJ2-1; D call uncertain. This receptor was obtained from a male donor with ankylosing spondylitis. The CDR3 nucleotides are TGCGCCAGCAGCTACGGGCTGACCAATGAGCAGTTCTTC. Translating gives CASSYGLTNEQFF.